This entry concerns a single T cell receptor beta chain. The antigen is undetermined. The record originates from a study of Ad26.COV2.S vaccination and SARS-CoV-2 variants. Study-wide context: Intramuscular Ad26.COV2.S at 5x10^10 or 1x10^11 viral particles.

Whole-study results and caveats: Higher spike-specific TCR breadth was found in vaccine recipients than in placebo recipients.

The V gene lost 3 bases and the J gene lost 0 bases, with 18 bases spanning the gap. CDR1 is DFQATT and CDR2 is SNEGSKA in the germline V gene (reference sequence). The CDR3 contains 17 residues. Assay: immunoSEQ multiplex PCR; the TCRdb copy retains only in-frame clones and omits some. Of approximately 460,000 clones listed, nearly 90% are singletons. The treatment here: roughly 18 received Ad26.COV2.S at low or high dose, single or two shots; roughly five received placebo; per-sample allocation not given. Vaccine and placebo recipients were sampled on day 63 after the first injection. An adult of 18-55 years in Boston served as donor.

The sample in question was peripheral blood, obtained in a trial of Ad26.COV2.S vaccine versus placebo. The rearrangement joins TRBV20-1 to TRBJ1-5; TRBD1 is a possible D gene (6 bases). This clonotype was obtained from a person aged 18 to 65 who received the Ad26.COV2.S COVID-19 vaccine or a placebo. Written as DNA, the CDR3 is TGCAGTGCTAGTTCCCGAGGGGGGTACGATAGCAATCAGCCCCAGCATTTT. Protein product: CSASSRGGYDSNQPQHF.